What follows are 19 T cell receptor beta chains derived from one specimen sequenced in a study of Graves' ophthalmopathy and Graves' hyperthyroidism. RNA transcripts yielded amplified TCR beta CDR3 regions. RT-PCR in the first round used HTBI primers; a second-round multiplex PCR followed. TCRdb recomputed calls from the multiplex PCR reads with MiXCR, one row per CDR3 protein. The profile shows roughly 350,000 distinct CDR3 sequences, about 17% of them singletons. The sample taken for sequencing was peripheral blood. Receptor source: an adult woman with stable Graves' hyperthyroidism.

In regard to this clonotype: Given the absence of the conserved phenylalanine or tryptophan at the CDR3 end, a read error is likely. The gene calls are TRBV18 and TRBJ2-2; D gene unclear. The ends were cut back, 2 bases at V and 3 bases at J, with 7 bases in the middle. Looked up from germline, CDR1 is KGHSH and CDR2 is LQKENI. The CDR3 runs 14 residues. The CDR3 DNA follows: TGTGCCAGCTCACCAAGGGCAGACACCGGGGAGCTGTTTTCT. The encoded protein is CASSPRADTGELFS.

This clonotype was observed many times. The J gene is TRBJ1-1, the V gene TRBV19, with a weak D call TRBD1 (6 bases). The CDR3 runs to 16 residues. The germline V gene encodes CDR1 LNHDA and CDR2 SQIVND (reference sequence). Trimming shortened V by 5 bases and J by 1 base, and 17 bases separated the two germline ends. The CDR3 is CASSLQGGIRNTEAFF. CDR3 DNA: TGTGCCAGTAGTCTACAGGGTGGGATACGGAACACTGAAGCTTTCTTT. Combining the CDR3 with reference TRBV19 and TRBJ1-1 gives the whole variable domain DGGITQSPKYLFRKEGQNVTLSCEQNLNHDAMYWYRQDPGQGLRLIYYSQIVNDFQKGDIAEGYSVSREKKESFPLTVTSAQKNPTAFYLCASSLQGGIRNTEAFFGQGTRLTVV.

This clonotype was seen at least ten times. The rearrangement uses TRBV6-5 and TRBJ1-1; no firm D call. There are 15 residues in the CDR3. The germline V gene has CDR1 MNHEY and CDR2 SVGAGI. Deletions cut 0 bases from V and 0 bases from J, with 8 bases between. CDR3 coding DNA: TGTGCCAGCAGTTACTCGAAAGCGTTGAACACTGAAGCTTTCTTT. Translation gives CASSYSKALNTEAFF.

This clonotype was recorded at least ten times. The chain combines TRBV6-1 with TRBJ1-1; maybe TRBD1 (5 bases). V was trimmed by 9 bases and J by 3 bases, leaving 14 bases between them. The germline V gene has CDR1 MNHNS and CDR2 SASEGT. The length of the CDR3 is 13 residues. The chain's CDR3 is CASQGPLDTEAFF. The DNA for the CDR3 is TGTGCCAGTCAGGGACCTTTAGACACTGAAGCTTTCTTT.

The genes are TRBV7-8 and TRBJ2-5; D may be TRBD1 (5 bases). The V and J ends lost 6 bases and 1 base respectively, with 15 bases between them. The CDR3 loop spans 15 amino acids. From germline, CDR1 is SGHVS and CDR2 FQNEAQ. This CDR3 reads CASSPADRPQETQYF. The CDR3 bases are TGTGCCAGCAGTCCAGCAGACAGACCCCAAGAGACCCAGTACTTC.

In DNA, the CDR3 is TGCGCCAGCAGCCATAACTACGCCGTGGGGGGCATAACATCGACCGGGGAGCTGTTTTTT. This translates into CASSHNYAVGGITSTGELFF. The chain uses TRBV4-1 and TRBJ2-2, with D perhaps given as TRBD1 or TRBD2 (6 bases each). Germline V gene data show CDR1 as MGHRA and CDR2 as YSYEKL. Between the trimmed V and J ends, which lost 3 bases and 5 bases, there was a span of 28 bases. The CDR3 contains 20 residues.

There are a few counts of this clonotype. This chain links TRBV12-3 or TRBV12-4 with TRBJ1-3; the D is unclear. V was pared by 10 bases and J by 4 bases, with 14 bases between. The CDR3 sequence is 13 residues long. CDR3 region: CANAPGSGNTIYF. In nucleotides, the CDR3 is TGTGCCAACGCCCCGGGCTCCGGAAACACCATATATTTT.

This clonotype was seen many times. The V and J genes are TRBV4-1 and TRBJ2-5; a weak D match, TRBD1 (6 bases). V lost 0 bases to trimming and J lost 4 bases, with 9 bases between them. Germline V gives CDR1 MGHRA, CDR2 YSYEKL. The CDR3 is 14 residues long. The CDR3 spells CASSQERGIETQYF. Written as DNA, the CDR3 is TGCGCCAGCAGCCAAGAAAGGGGGATAGAGACCCAGTACTTC.

The table lists this clonotype with many counts. J is TRBJ2-7 and V is TRBV5-1; 9 bases are shared with TRBD2. This CDR3 has 15 amino acids. V lost 4 bases, J lost 3 bases, and 8 bases stayed unmatched. Germline CDR1 is SGHRS and CDR2 is YFSETQ. As DNA, the CDR3 is TGCGCCAGCAGCAACCCGGGACTAGCTCGCTACGAGCAGTACTTC. It yields the protein CASSNPGLARYEQYF.

Turning to this clonotype: The germline gene is not matched at one end of the junction; a read error may be the cause. V and J are TRBV7-8 and TRBJ2-4; D remains ambiguous. CDR1 and CDR2 (germline): SGHVS, FQNEAQ. The CDR3 covers 13 residues. The CDR3 loop reads CASSLPSVNIKYF. The DNA of the CDR3 is TGTGCCAGCAGCTTACCTTCAGTTAACATTAAGTACTTC.

Many counts were recorded for this clonotype. The chain is built from TRBV28 and TRBJ1-5, with D hard to call. The CDR3 sequence is 13 residues long. V lost 7 bases and J 6 bases, leaving 13 bases between the germline ends. The germline CDR1 and CDR2 sequences are MDHEN and SYDVKM. This CDR3 is CASISRLGQPQHF. CDR3 DNA sequence: TGTGCCAGCATTTCGAGGCTGGGTCAGCCCCAGCATTTT.

Ten or more counts support this clonotype. The V call is TRBV6-1, the J call TRBJ1-2, with TRBD1 as a possible D gene (5 bases). V was clipped by 6 bases and J by 6 bases, with 20 bases between them. The CDR3 has 15 residues. Germline V gene lookup returns CDR1 MNHNS and CDR2 SASEGT. The CDR3 sequence: CASRAGGSGLDGYTF. The CDR3 nucleotides are TGTGCCAGCAGGGCCGGGGGGTCAGGGCTGGATGGCTACACCTTC.

This clonotype was picked up many times. The chain uses TRBV19 and TRBJ1-5; D possibly corresponds to TRBD1 (6 bases). The germline V gene encodes CDR1 LNHDA and CDR2 SQIVND (reference sequence). The CDR3 is 14 residues long. V lost 7 bases, J lost 5 bases, and 15 bases lay in between. The CDR3 DNA reads as TGTGCCAGTATAGGGGGTCACAGGCATCAGCCCCAGCATTTT. This sequence encodes CASIGGHRHQPQHF.

J is TRBJ1-5 and V is TRBV29-1; D ambiguous. Trimming stripped 1 base from V and 5 bases from J, with 12 bases between. Germline assignment: CDR1 SQVTM and CDR2 ANQGSEA. This CDR3 is built from 14 residues. For the CDR3, the DNA is TGCAGCGTTGAAGGAGGAGCGTCCGATCAGCCCCAGCATTTT. Its protein is CSVEGGASDQPQHF.

This clonotype was picked up many times. This chain uses TRBV6-2 or TRBV6-3 with TRBJ2-7, with D perhaps given as TRBD1 or TRBD2 (5 bases each). Germline V gives CDR1 MNHEY, CDR2 SVGEGT. CDR3 length: 14 amino acids. Trimming cost V 4 bases and J 2 bases, with 12 bases left between them. CDR3 sequence (DNA): TGTGCCAGCAGTTGGGGGACGTTAGCCTACGAGCAGTACTTC. Translation: CASSWGTLAYEQYF.

This clonotype was counted at least ten times. The J gene is TRBJ1-2, the V gene TRBV6-1; D may be TRBD1 (5 bases). This CDR3 region has 14 residues. The germline V and J ends were trimmed by 3 bases and 4 bases, with 12 bases remaining between them. Germline V gene sequence: CDR1 MNHNS, CDR2 SASEGT. CDR3 protein: CASSERQGIYGYTF. CDR3 sequence (DNA): TGTGCCAGCAGTGAGAGGCAGGGCATCTATGGCTACACCTTC.

This clonotype was detected only a few times. V is TRBV27 and J is TRBJ2-6; D unresolved. This CDR3 comprises 10 residues. V was cut by 11 bases and J by 5 bases, with 4 bases left in between. Germline V gives CDR1 MNHEY, CDR2 SMNVEV (reference sequence). The CDR3 nucleotides read TGTGCCTCCCGGGCCAACGTCCTGACTTTC. It codes for CASRANVLTF.

This chain joins TRBV4-1 and TRBJ2-7; possible D gene TRBD1, 6 bases. CDR1 MGHRA and CDR2 YSYEKL come from the germline V gene. The germline V and J ends were trimmed by 5 bases and 0 bases, with 14 bases remaining between them. The CDR3 contains 15 residues. The CDR3 loop reads CASSGPGHSSYEQYF. CDR3 DNA: TGCGCCAGCAGCGGACCGGGACATAGCTCCTACGAGCAGTACTTC.

This clonotype has a handful of counts. The rearrangement uses TRBV6-1 and TRBJ1-2; no clear D gene. The germline V gene has CDR1 MNHNS and CDR2 SASEGT. The V end was cut by 6 bases, the J end by 2 bases, with 13 bases between. CDR3 size: 14 residues. CDR3 in amino acids: CASRLSGRNYGYTF. In DNA, the CDR3 is TGTGCCAGCAGACTCTCGGGCAGAAACTATGGCTACACCTTC.